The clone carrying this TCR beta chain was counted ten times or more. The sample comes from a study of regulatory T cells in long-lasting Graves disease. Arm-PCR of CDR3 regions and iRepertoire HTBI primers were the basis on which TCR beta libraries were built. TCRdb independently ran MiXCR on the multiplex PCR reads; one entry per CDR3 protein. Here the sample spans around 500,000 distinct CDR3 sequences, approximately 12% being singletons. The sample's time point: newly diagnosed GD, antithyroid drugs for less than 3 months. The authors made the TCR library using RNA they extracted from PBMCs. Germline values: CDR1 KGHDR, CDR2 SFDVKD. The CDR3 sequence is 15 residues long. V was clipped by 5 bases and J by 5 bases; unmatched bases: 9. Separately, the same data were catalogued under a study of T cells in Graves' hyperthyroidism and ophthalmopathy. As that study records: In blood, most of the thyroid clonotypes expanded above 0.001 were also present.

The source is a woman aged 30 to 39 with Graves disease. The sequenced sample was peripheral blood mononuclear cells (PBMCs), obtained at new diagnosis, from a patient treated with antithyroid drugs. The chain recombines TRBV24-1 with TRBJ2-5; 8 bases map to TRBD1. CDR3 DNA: TGTGCCACCAGTGCCTGGGACAGGCGGCAGGAGACCCAGTACTTC. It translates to CATSAWDRRQETQYF.